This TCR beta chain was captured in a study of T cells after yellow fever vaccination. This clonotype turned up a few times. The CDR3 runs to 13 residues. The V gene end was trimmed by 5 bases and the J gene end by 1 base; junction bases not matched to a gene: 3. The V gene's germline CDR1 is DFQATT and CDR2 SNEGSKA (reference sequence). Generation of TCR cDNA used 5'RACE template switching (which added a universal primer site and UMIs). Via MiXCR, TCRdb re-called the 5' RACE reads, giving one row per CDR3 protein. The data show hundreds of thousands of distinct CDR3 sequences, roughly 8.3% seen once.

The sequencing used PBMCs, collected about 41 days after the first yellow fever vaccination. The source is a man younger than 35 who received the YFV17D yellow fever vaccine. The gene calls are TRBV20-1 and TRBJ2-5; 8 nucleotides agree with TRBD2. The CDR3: CSAPLAGQETQYF. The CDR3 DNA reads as TGCAGTGCTCCTCTAGCGGGCCAAGAGACCCAGTACTTC.